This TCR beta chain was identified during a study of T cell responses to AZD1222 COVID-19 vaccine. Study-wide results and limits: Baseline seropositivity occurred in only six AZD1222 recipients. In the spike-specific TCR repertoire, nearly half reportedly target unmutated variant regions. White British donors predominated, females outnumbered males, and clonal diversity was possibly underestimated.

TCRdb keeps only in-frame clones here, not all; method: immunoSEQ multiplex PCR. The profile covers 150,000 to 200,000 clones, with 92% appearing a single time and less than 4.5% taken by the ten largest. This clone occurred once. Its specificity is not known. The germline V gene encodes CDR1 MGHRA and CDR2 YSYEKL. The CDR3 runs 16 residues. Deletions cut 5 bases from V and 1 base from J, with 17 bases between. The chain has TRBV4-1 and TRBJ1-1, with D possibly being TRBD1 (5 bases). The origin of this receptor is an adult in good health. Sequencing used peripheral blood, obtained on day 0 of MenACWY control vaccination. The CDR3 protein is CASSLSTGIWNTEAFF. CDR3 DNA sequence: TGCGCCAGCAGCTTGAGCACAGGAATTTGGAACACTGAAGCTTTCTTT.